These T cell receptor beta chains were read from a single sample in a study of CD8 T cells in ankylosing spondylitis. One entry per CDR3 protein, called by TCRdb with MiXCR from the 5' RACE reads. This sample has approximately 540,000 distinct CDR3 sequences, with roughly 13% found just once. The source material was blood, either unsorted or a sorted T cell fraction (not recorded which). The receptors originated from a male donor with ankylosing spondylitis. Each CDR3 is given with its conserved first and last residue. The D gene is left open where the match is weak. Expanded clones are given a class, and other clones once, few, many or no size at all.

TRBV5-1	TRBJ1-2	TRBD1	.	TGCGCCAGCAGCTTGGCCCCGGGACTCAGGGGGTATGGCTACACCTTC	CASSLAPGLRGYGYTF
TRBV27	TRBJ1-1	TRBD1	few	TGTGCCAGCAGTTTGGGGACAGGGCGGGACACTGAAGCTTTCTTT	CASSLGTGRDTEAFF
TRBV20-1	TRBJ1-1	.	few	TGCAGTGCTAGAGGCGTGACCCCAGGTGAAGAAGCTTTCTTT	CSARGVTPGEEAFF
TRBV3-1	TRBJ2-2	TRBD1	.	TGTGCCAGCAGCCAAGATCACGGGACAGGTTCCACCGGGGAGCTGTTTTTT	CASSQDHGTGSTGELFF
TRBV9	TRBJ2-3	TRBD2	.	TGTGCCAGCAGCGTAGCTTTAGCGGGAGGGATCGCAGATACGCAGTATTTT	CASSVALAGGIADTQYF
TRBV27	TRBJ2-6	.	few	TGTGCCAGTACCACAGGCTACTCTGGGGCCAACGTCCTGACTTTC	CASTTGYSGANVLTF
TRBV5-1	TRBJ2-7	.	few	TGCGCCAGCAGCTTGGCCAATTACCCTCTCTCCTACGAGCAGTACTTC	CASSLANYPLSYEQYF
TRBV5-8	TRBJ1-1	.	.	TGTGCCAGCAGCTTCCGGCGGATGAACACTGAAGCTTTCTTT	CASSFRRMNTEAFF
TRBV7-2	TRBJ1-1	.	.	TGTGCCAGCAGCTTAGGCAGGGCGGCTTTCTTT	CASSLGRAAFF
TRBV30	TRBJ2-5	.	.	TGTGCCTGGAACAGGGTTCGGGAGACCCAGTACTTC	CAWNRVRETQYF
TRBV12-3/TRBV12-4	TRBJ1-2	.	few	TGTGCCAGCAGTCCCCAGACTGCGTCTGGCTACACCTTC	CASSPQTASGYTF
TRBV6-1	TRBJ1-1	.	few	TGTGCCAGCACCCCTGGGGCCGAGCACACTGAAGCTTTCTTT	CASTPGAEHTEAFF
TRBV7-8	TRBJ2-1	TRBD2	many	TGTGCCAGCAGCTTAGACGGGGGGACTAGCGGGTGGATTGAGCAGTTCTTC	CASSLDGGTSGWIEQFF
TRBV11-2	TRBJ2-1	TRBD2	few	TGTGCCAGCAGCTTAGGGGGCCTAGCGGGTACCTACAATGAGCAGTTCTTC	CASSLGGLAGTYNEQFF
TRBV7-6	TRBJ2-2	TRBD2	.	TGTGCCAGCAGCTTATCGGGACTAGCGGGAGACCACACCGGGGAGCTGTTTTTT	CASSLSGLAGDHTGELFF
TRBV20-1	TRBJ1-5	.	few	TGCAGTGCTGCGAGGGAGGGCAATCAGCCCCAGCATTTT	CSAAREGNQPQHF
TRBV12-3/TRBV12-4	TRBJ1-2	.	.	TGTGCCAGCAACCGCCGGGGAGCTAACTATGGCTACACCTTC	CASNRRGANYGYTF
TRBV5-1	TRBJ1-6	.	.	TGCGCCAGCAGCGCGACCCCAGCGGGGCCGGTGGCCCTCCACTTT	CASSATPAGPVALHF
TRBV5-6	TRBJ2-1	TRBD1	many	TGTGCCAGCAGCCTGGGACAGGGACGGCGAGGTGAGCAGTTCTTC	CASSLGQGRRGEQFF
TRBV20-1	TRBJ1-1	TRBD1	.	TGCAGTGCTGGGACAGGGGGAAGCACTGAAGCTTTCTTT	CSAGTGGSTEAFF
TRBV9	TRBJ2-1	.	.	TGTGCCAGTCAGAGCGGGTACAATGAGCAGTTCTTC	CASQSGYNEQFF
TRBV29-1	TRBJ1-4	.	.	TGCAGCGTTGGCCAGCTTGGTGAAAAACTGTTTTTT	CSVGQLGEKLFF
TRBV29-1	TRBJ2-3	TRBD2	.	TGCAGCGTGGCCCCTATAGCGGGGACCGGAGATACGCAGTATTTT	CSVAPIAGTGDTQYF
TRBV6-1	TRBJ2-2	.	few	TGTGCCAGCAGGGACCACAAGGACGCGAACACCGGGGAGCTGTTTTTT	CASRDHKDANTGELFF
TRBV24-1	TRBJ2-1	.	few	TGTGCCACCAGTGGGCCTGGATCTAATGAGCAGTTCTTC	CATSGPGSNEQFF
TRBV2	TRBJ2-6	TRBD1	few	TGTGCCAGCAGGGATCGACAGGGGTTCCTCTCTGGGGCCAACGTCCTGACTTTC	CASRDRQGFLSGANVLTF
TRBV6-2/TRBV6-3	TRBJ2-3	TRBD2	few	TGTGCCAGCAGTTACACCGGGTGGGGAGCCGAAGCGGGAGGAAGCACAGATACGCAGTATTTT	CASSYTGWGAEAGGSTDTQYF
TRBV20-1	TRBJ1-2	.	.	TGCAGTGCCTCTAAGGGATTCGATGGCTACACCTTC	CSASKGFDGYTF
TRBV4-1	TRBJ1-2	.	few	TGCGCCAGCAGCCGACCCGATATTATCAAGAGTGGCTACACCTTC	CASSRPDIIKSGYTF
TRBV20-1	TRBJ1-2	.	many	TGCAGTGCTAGCCCAGGGGTTCGGGGCTATGGCTACACCTTC	CSASPGVRGYGYTF
TRBV5-1	TRBJ1-1	TRBD1	.	TGCGCCAGCAGCCCAATGACGACAGGGGCAAACACTGAAGCTTTCTTT	CASSPMTTGANTEAFF
TRBV3-1	TRBJ1-6	.	many	TGTGCCAGCAGCCAAGACAGCGAAAATTCACCCCTCCACTTT	CASSQDSENSPLHF
TRBV5-1	TRBJ1-5	.	many	TGCGCCAGCAGCGAGGCGGGGCAGCATAGCAATCAGCCCCAGCATTTT	CASSEAGQHSNQPQHF
TRBV5-6	TRBJ2-1	TRBD2	.	TGTGCCAGCAGCTATACACTAGCGGGAGGGCACTATGAGCAGTTCTTC	CASSYTLAGGHYEQFF
TRBV20-1	TRBJ2-2	.	.	TGCAGTGCTAGAGATCTGGTAGGCGGGGAGCTGTTTTTT	CSARDLVGGELFF
TRBV5-4	TRBJ2-5	TRBD1	many	TGTGCCAGCAGCCTAGGGGACAGGGGGAGAAAGACCCAGTACTTC	CASSLGDRGRKTQYF
TRBV5-1	TRBJ2-5	.	.	TGCGCCAGCAGCTTGGCCTTGTCTAATTTTGGCCAAGAGACCCAGTACTTC	CASSLALSNFGQETQYF
TRBV2	TRBJ2-3	TRBD1	few	TGTGCCAGCAGTAAACAGGGGTACACAGATACGCAGTATTTT	CASSKQGYTDTQYF
TRBV20-1	TRBJ1-3	.	.	TGCAGTGCTAGAGGGGAGAAAGAAAACACCATATATTTT	CSARGEKENTIYF
TRBV30	TRBJ1-3	.	.	TGTGCCTGGAGTGAGGGAGGTGGAAACACCATATATTTT	CAWSEGGGNTIYF
TRBV20-1	TRBJ2-7	.	.	TGCAGTGGGCTGGCCTACGAGCAGTACTTC	CSGLAYEQYF
TRBV4-1	TRBJ1-4	.	.	TGCGCCAGCAGCCAAGTCATAGGGTCTAATGAAAAACTGTTTTTT	CASSQVIGSNEKLFF
TRBV20-1	TRBJ2-7	TRBD2	few	TGCAGTGCTAGAGATATGCGGGGGATGTCCTACGAGCAGTACTTC	CSARDMRGMSYEQYF
TRBV27	TRBJ2-1	.	.	TGTGCCTGCCGGCCATGGGGGGGGGCTAATGAGCAGTTCTTC	CACRPWGGANEQFF
TRBV20-1	TRBJ2-1	.	few	TGCAGTGCTAACCTCCGTAGCGTTGAGCAGTTCTTC	CSANLRSVEQFF